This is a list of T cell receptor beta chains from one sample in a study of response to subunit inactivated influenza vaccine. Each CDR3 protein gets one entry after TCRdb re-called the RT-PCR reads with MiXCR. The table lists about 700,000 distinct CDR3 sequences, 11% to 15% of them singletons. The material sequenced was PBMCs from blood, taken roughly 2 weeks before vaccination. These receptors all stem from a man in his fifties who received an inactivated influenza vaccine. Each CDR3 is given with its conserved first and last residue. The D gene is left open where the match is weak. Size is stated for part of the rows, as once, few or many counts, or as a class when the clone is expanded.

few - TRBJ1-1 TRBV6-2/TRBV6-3 TGTGCCAGCAGTTACGCTGTGAAAGCTTTCTTT CASSYAVKAFF
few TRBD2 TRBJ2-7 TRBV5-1 TGCGCCAGCAGCTTGGCAGGAGCGGGGGTGGTCTACGAGCAGTACTTC CASSLAGAGVVYEQYF
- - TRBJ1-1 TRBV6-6 TGTGCCAGCAGTTACGATGGGACCTTTGAAGCTTTCTTT CASSYDGTFEAFF
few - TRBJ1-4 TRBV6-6 TGTGCCAGCAGTTACTCTTCATGGGAACTGTTTTTT CASSYSSWELFF
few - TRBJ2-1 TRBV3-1 TGTGCCAGCAGCCAACCCCCCCCGTATGATGAGCAGTTCTTC CASSQPPPYDEQFF
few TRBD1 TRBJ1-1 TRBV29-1 TGCAGCGTGGGGACAGTACTTGAAGCTTTCTTT CSVGTVLEAFF
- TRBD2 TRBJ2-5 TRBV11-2 TGTGCCAGCAGATCTCAGACTAGCGGGAGTCTAGAGACCCAGTACTTC CASRSQTSGSLETQYF
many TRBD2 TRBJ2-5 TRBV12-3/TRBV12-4 TGTGCCAGCAGCCGGACTAGCGGGAGAGGCCAAGAGACCCAGTACTTC CASSRTSGRGQETQYF
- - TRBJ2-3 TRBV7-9 TGTGCCAGCAGCTCCATCCCAGATACGCAGTATTTT CASSSIPDTQYF
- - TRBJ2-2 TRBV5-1 TGCGCCAGCACGCAACAGGCTCCGAACACCGGGGAGCTGTTTTTT CASTQQAPNTGELFF
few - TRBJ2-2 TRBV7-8 TGTGCCAGCAGCTTAATGATCGGCACCGGGGAGCTGTTTTTT CASSLMIGTGELFF
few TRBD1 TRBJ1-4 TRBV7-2 TGTGCCAGCAGCACCTTCGACGACAGGGAACTGTTTTTT CASSTFDDRELFF
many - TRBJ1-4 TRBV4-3 TGCGCCAGCAGCCAAGATTGGAACTTTGGGACGAGAGGGGAAAAACTGTTTTTT CASSQDWNFGTRGEKLFF
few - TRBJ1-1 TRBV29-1 TGCAGCGTTGAATCAGGGGAGGGGTTTTATGACACTGAAGCTTTCTTT CSVESGEGFYDTEAFF
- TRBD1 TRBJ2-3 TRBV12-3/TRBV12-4 TGTGCCAGCAGCCCAGGGGGTGAAGCAGATACGCAGTATTTT CASSPGGEADTQYF
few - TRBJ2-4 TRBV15 TGTGCCACCAGCAGAGATGGCGCAGGGTCGGGGGCCAAAAACATTCAGTACTTC CATSRDGAGSGAKNIQYF
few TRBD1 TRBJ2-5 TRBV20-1 TGCAGTGCTCTACCCTATCTATCCGGGACAGGAAATAAAGAGACCCAGTACTTC CSALPYLSGTGNKETQYF
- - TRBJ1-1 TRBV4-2 TGTGACAGCAGCCAATTCTTAGACAGTCTAGACACTGAAGCTTTCTTT CDSSQFLDSLDTEAFF
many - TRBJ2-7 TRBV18 TGTGCCAGCTCATCCGGGACGAGCTACGAGCAGTACTTC CASSSGTSYEQYF
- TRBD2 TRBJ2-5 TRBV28 TGTGCCAGCAGTCCCAGAGCGGGAGTGGGAGAGACCCAGTACTTC CASSPRAGVGETQYF